The 10 T cell receptor beta chains listed next were all sequenced from one sample in a study of cytotoxic CD8 clonotypes in ibrutinib-treated CLL (dated by TCRdb to the early 2020s). Library preparation employed the immunoSEQ multiplex PCR assay. TCRdb retrieved this table from immuneACCESS and kept in-frame rearrangements only. Not all clones are present; in checked studies, unresolved V genes account for under half, and no reason is known for the remainder. This sample lists about 160,000 clones; around 84% were detected once. The ten largest clones capture about 2% of the sample. The time point label here, explained by the study, means: 12 months on ibrutinib. Here the sequenced sample was PBMCs, taken after 12 months of ibrutinib treatment. Source of these receptors: a human donor with chronic lymphocytic leukemia.

The chain has TRBV14 and TRBJ2-5; perhaps TRBD2 as D (5 bases). V was pared by 4 bases and J by 2 bases, with 14 bases between. The CDR3 length is 15 residues. Germline CDR1 reads SGHDN; CDR2 reads FVKESK. This chain's CDR3 is CASSPGVSRQETQYF. As DNA, the CDR3 is TGTGCCAGCAGCCCCGGGGTAAGCCGGCAAGAGACCCAGTACTTC.

The chain has TRBV6-1 and TRBJ1-2; D is possibly TRBD1 (6 bases). The V gene lost 6 bases and the J gene lost 6 bases, with 17 bases spanning the gap. This CDR3 has 14 residues. Germline-derived CDR1 and CDR2 are MNHNS and SASEGT. This CDR3 reads CASSGVGGLDGYTF. The CDR3 region has the DNA TGTGCCAGCAGCGGGGTCGGGGGGCTAGATGGCTACACCTTC.

The genes are TRBV20-1 and TRBJ1-1, with no clear D. Germline CDR1 DFQATT, CDR2 SNEGSKA (reference sequence). V lost 4 bases, J lost 7 bases, and 10 bases lay in between. The CDR3 totals 11 residues. The CDR3 DNA reads as TGCAGTGCTAATGTTGGCAGTGAAGCTTTCTTT. Its protein is CSANVGSEAFF.

V usage is TRBV5-1 and J usage is TRBJ2-5; 8 bases fit TRBD1. The germline CDR1 and CDR2 sequences are SGHRS and YFSETQ. The CDR3 loop spans 15 amino acids. J gave up 0 bases and V 5 bases, and 6 bases lay outside the gene matches. The CDR3 region has the DNA TGCGCCAGCAGGGCCGGGACAGGATACCAAGAGACCCAGTACTTC. It encodes CASRAGTGYQETQYF.

This clone was counted a few times. The chain carries TRBV23-1 and TRBJ2-5; 11 bases fit TRBD2. TRBV23-1 is an ORF, and what it does is uncertain. Trimming at V came to 2 bases and at J to 2 bases, leaving 7 bases not matched to a gene. This CDR3 contains 17 residues. The CDR3 spells CASSQPTSGGAQETQYF. The CDR3 DNA follows: TGCGCCAGCAGTCAACCCACTAGCGGGGGAGCACAAGAGACCCAGTACTTC.

V usage is TRBV19 and J usage is TRBJ2-3; 7 positions agree with TRBD1. V lost 5 bases, J lost 5 bases, and 4 bases stayed unmatched. Germline loops: CDR1 LNHDA, CDR2 SQIVND (reference sequence). The CDR3 covers 13 residues. The CDR3 region has the DNA TGTGCCAGTAGTCCAGGGGACAGAGATACGCAGTATTTT. Encoded protein: CASSPGDRDTQYF.

The rearrangement links TRBV5-1 to TRBJ2-7, with TRBD2 matching over 9 bases. V lost 1 base and J lost 0; bases outside the gene matches: 5. Germline values: CDR1 SGHRS, CDR2 YFSETQ. The CDR3 length is 16 residues. The CDR3 reads CASSLRAGGSSYEQYF. The CDR3 DNA reads as TGCGCCAGCAGCTTGCGGGCGGGGGGGAGCTCCTACGAGCAGTACTTC. Drawing the rest from reference TRBV5-1 and TRBJ2-7, the complete variable domain is KAGVTQTPRYLIKTRGQQVTLSCSPISGHRSVSWYQQTPGQGLQFLFEYFSETQRNKGNFPGRFSGRQFSNSRSEMNVSTLELGDSALYLCASSLRAGGSSYEQYFGPGTRLTVT.

This chain uses TRBV15 with TRBJ1-1; 7 positions match TRBD1. From germline, CDR1 is LNHNV and CDR2 YYDKDF (reference sequence). With 0 bases clipped from V and 1 base from J, the junction kept 14 bases outside the gene matches. The CDR3 has 19 residues. The CDR3 loop is CATSRDLWPQRDRNTEAFF. The CDR3 DNA is TGTGCCACCAGCAGAGATCTTTGGCCCCAAAGGGACAGGAACACTGAAGCTTTCTTT.

The V call is TRBV5-6, the J call TRBJ2-1; D tentatively fits TRBD1 or TRBD2 (5 bases each). The CDR3 covers 15 residues. CDR1 is SGHDT and CDR2 is YYEEEE in the germline V gene. V lost 4 bases and J 2 bases, leaving 13 bases between the germline ends. Here the CDR3 DNA reads TGTGCCAGCAGCCCCTTGGGGGTAGCCTACAATGAGCAGTTCTTC. Translated: CASSPLGVAYNEQFF.

This clone was seen only once. V gene TRBV11-3 combines with J gene TRBJ1-3; possible D gene TRBD1, 6 bases. From germline, CDR1 is SGHNT and CDR2 YENEEA. Trimming removed 5 bases from V and 4 bases from J, with 12 bases in between. The CDR3 covers 14 residues. The CDR3 sequence: CASSQGFQGNTIYF. The CDR3 DNA follows: TGTGCCAGCAGCCAGGGGTTTCAAGGAAACACCATATATTTT.